What follows describes a single T cell receptor (beta chain). This specimen belongs to a study of cytomegalovirus exposure and HLA in healthy donors. J gave up 2 bases and V 5 bases, and 10 bases lay outside the gene matches. The V gene's germline CDR1 is SNHLY and CDR2 FYNNEI. The CDR3 is made up of 17 amino acids. PCR used 60 Vbeta primers and 13 Jbeta primers. Some clones are missing from TCRdb's copy, which holds only in-frame ones; the method was immunoSEQ multiplex PCR. Of 150,000 or so clones in the sample, roughly 74% were seen once. The TCR originated in a man between 18 and 29 years old in good health and CMV-seropositive. Sequenced material: PBMCs. V usage is TRBV2 and J usage is TRBJ2-4, with 9 bases fitting TRBD2. This chain's CDR3 is CASSQTGAGGPKNIQYF. In nucleotides, the CDR3 is TGTGCCAGCAGTCAAACCGGGGCGGGAGGGCCCAAAAACATTCAGTACTTC.